Sequencing of this T cell receptor (beta chain) was carried out in a study of cytomegalovirus exposure and HLA in healthy donors. Study summary: Approximately 85 million unique TCRs from HLA-typed donors made up an early data release.

V was cut by 8 bases and J by 3 bases, with 10 bases left in between. The CDR3 runs 13 residues. Germline V CDR1 and CDR2: MNHNY, SVGAGI (reference sequence). With respect to this clone: No antigen is known for it.

Primers included in the PCR were 60 Vbeta and 13 Jbeta primers. Generated by immunoSEQ multiplex PCR, the TCRdb table keeps only in-frame clones and is missing some. Counted here are 150,000 to 180,000 clones, about 80% occurring once; the ten biggest clones make up approximately 4%. Study-wide results and limits: Overall, approximately 150 TCR beta chains were annotated as cytomegalovirus-associated. Versus the approximately 720-donor mean, an Asian-associated ancestry cluster reportedly showed fewer N-insertions in a later analysis. An observed cluster of highly shared sequence variants was recorded as a likely sequencing artifact.

Sequences were obtained from PBMCs. This receptor was identified in a woman between 40 and 50 years old in good health and CMV-seronegative. The chain combines TRBV6-6 with TRBJ1-4, with D uncertain. This CDR3 is CASHGRSNEKLFF. CDR3 bases: TGTGCCAGCCACGGGAGATCTAATGAAAAACTGTTTTTT.